This TCR beta chain was recorded in a study of T cell responses to AZD1222 COVID-19 vaccine. About the research overall: Analyses pooled second doses at about 4 or about 12 weeks. Broader study findings: All repertoire sampling was performed exclusively after the peak T cell response. Reports say nearly half of spike-specific TCRs go after unmutated variant regions. Among the donors, most were white British and more were female, and clonal diversity was possibly underestimated.

V was clipped by 3 bases and J by 1 base; unmatched bases: 7. From germline, CDR1 is KGHSH and CDR2 LQKENI. The CDR3 runs to 17 residues. Repertoires were generated with immunoSEQ multiplex PCR, while TCRdb's copy carries only in-frame clones and drops some. Among around 150,000 clones listed, 85% to 95% were seen once. Remarks on this clone: Its matching antigen is unknown.

This clonotype originated in an adult in good health. This chain joins TRBV18 and TRBJ1-2; TRBD1 matches 11 bases. The source material was peripheral blood, sampled on day 0 of AZD1222 vaccination. CDR3 nucleotide sequence: TGTGCCAGCTCACCGGGGACAGGGGGGTCATTTAACTATGGCTACACCTTC. Its protein is CASSPGTGGSFNYGYTF.